Listed here are 8 T cell receptor beta chains from one sample, sequenced in a study of shared clonotypes between healthy human individuals. Sequenced by immunoSEQ multiplex PCR; TCRdb stores in-frame clones only, minus some. Of millions of clones in the sample, 85% to 95% were seen once. Sequences were obtained from naive CD4+ T cells sorted from blood. Subset denoted: CD45RA+ positively selected. These receptors were obtained from a man between 18 and 35 years old in good health.

The V call is TRBV27, the J call TRBJ2-5; 12 bases fit TRBD2. Germline CDR1 and CDR2: MNHEY and SMNVEV (reference sequence). J lost 4 bases, V lost 9 bases, and 15 bases had no gene match. CDR3 length: 17 residues. CDR3 residues: CASTPGPGLAGGETQYF. The CDR3 DNA follows: TGTGCCAGTACCCCCGGCCCGGGACTAGCGGGCGGAGAGACCCAGTACTTC.

This chain uses TRBV7-9 with TRBJ2-1; 8 bases fit TRBD1. This CDR3 spans 15 amino acids. Unmatched junction bases numbered 9, after V lost 7 bases and J lost 4 bases. CDR1 and CDR2 (germline): SEHNR, FQNEAQ (reference sequence). The CDR3 loop reads CASTRGTGGYNEQFF. The DNA of the CDR3 is TGTGCCAGCACCCGAGGGACAGGAGGATACAATGAGCAGTTCTTC.

Points on this clone: An end of the junction does not agree with germline; a read error may underlie this. CDR3 coding DNA: TGTGCCAGCAGTTTATCGGTTGTGCACCGGGCCGAATTC. Protein sequence: CASSLSVVHRAEF. The rearrangement uses TRBV27 and TRBJ2-7, with unresolved D. The CDR3 is 13 residues long. Looked up from germline, CDR1 is MNHEY and CDR2 is SMNVEV (reference sequence).

The chain combines TRBV5-6 with TRBJ2-2; 9 bases line up with TRBD1. The V segment lost 3 bases and the J segment 1 base; nucleotides outside the gene matches: 1. The CDR3 spans 15 residues. In germline, CDR1 is SGHDT, CDR2 YYEEEE. CDR3 coding DNA: TGTGCCAGCAGCTCGGACAGGGGGAACACCGGGGAGCTGTTTTTT. Its protein product is CASSSDRGNTGELFF. Variable domain in full (rest from reference TRBV5-6 and TRBJ2-2): DAGVTQSPTHLIKTRGQQVTLRCSPKSGHDTVSWYQQALGQGPQFIFQYYEEEERQRGNFPDRFSGHQFPNYSSELNVNALLLGDSALYLCASSSDRGNTGELFFGEGSRLTVL.

This clone has a handful of counts. A much larger clone sits a single nucleotide away, making a read error possible. This sequence joins TRBV18 and TRBJ2-7, with D perhaps TRBD2 (5 bases). The CDR3 sequence is 14 residues long. Germline V gene sequence: CDR1 KGHSH, CDR2 LQKENI. V dropped 5 bases and J dropped 2 bases, with 13 bases sitting between them. The CDR3 DNA follows: TGTGCCAGCTCAGAGGGAACCAGCCCCTACGAGCAGTACTTC. Protein sequence: CASSEGTSPYEQYF. The entire variable domain, with the rest obtained from reference TRBV18 and TRBJ2-7, is as follows: NAGVMQNPRHLVRRRGQEARLRCSPMKGHSHVYWYRQLPEEGLKFMVYLQKENIIDESGMPKERFSAEFPKEGPSILRIQQVVRGDSAAYFCASSEGTSPYEQYFGPGTRLTVT.

The chain couples TRBV7-9 to TRBJ1-1; perhaps TRBD1 as D (5 bases). This CDR3 region has 15 residues. V lost 4 bases and J lost 11, with 23 bases in between. Per the germline V gene, CDR1 is SEHNR and CDR2 is FQNEAQ (reference sequence). As DNA, the CDR3 is TGTGCCAGCAGCTCCTACAGGAGGGGCGCGGGTGAGGCTTTCTTT. The encoded protein is CASSSYRRGAGEAFF.

In regard to this clone: Other DNA sequences in this specimen translate into the identical CDR3. The chain combines TRBV6-5 with TRBJ2-7; unclear D gene. V dropped 6 bases and J dropped 3 bases, with 6 bases sitting between them. The CDR3 covers 11 residues. The germline V gene encodes CDR1 MNHEY and CDR2 SVGAGI. The CDR3 region is CASRGDYEQYF. As DNA, the CDR3 is TGTGCCAGCAGGGGTGACTACGAGCAGTACTTC.

The V gene is TRBV2, the J gene TRBJ2-2; no firm D call. The CDR3 runs 13 residues. The germline gives CDR1 SNHLY, CDR2 FYNNEI. V dropped 10 bases and J dropped 1 base, with 10 bases sitting between them. CDR3 residues: CATHLENTGELFF. CDR3 sequence (DNA): TGTGCCACCCACCTTGAGAACACCGGGGAGCTGTTTTTT.